This record looks at one TCR beta chain sequence and its context. J was trimmed by 3 bases and V by 4 bases; bases with no gene match: 9. Per germline, CDR1 SGHRS and CDR2 YFSETQ. The CDR3 has 15 amino acids. The data are from a study of blood T cell repertoires in COVID-19. In the study overall: Both acute and convalescent COVID-19 samples were obtained from the United States, Italy and Spain.

Authors' analysis steps: Reference gene primer amplification gave estimated nucleated cell counts. Sequencing was performed with immunoSEQ multiplex PCR; in TCRdb, only in-frame clones are kept and a portion is missing. That table supplies the V and J calls and clone size; D and trimming were determined from the DNA. This sample carries roughly 73,000 clones, 89% of them seen once, and the ten largest clones take roughly 9.6%. The chain combines TRBV5-1 with TRBJ2-7; TRBD2 agrees at 8 bases. This clonotype originated in an older man with acute or convalescent COVID-19. The sample consisted of peripheral blood. The CDR3 reads CASSPQAGEIYEQYF. CDR3 in DNA: TGCGCCAGCAGCCCCCAAGCGGGAGAGATCTACGAGCAGTACTTC.